The present T cell receptor (beta chain) was sequenced within a study of Graves' ophthalmopathy and Graves' hyperthyroidism (dated by TCRdb to the late 2010s). Regarding the complete study: Peripheral blood was collected at initial diagnosis, before any treatment. The study used signatures of the TCR beta repertoire to tell Graves' ophthalmopathy apart from Graves' hyperthyroidism and to predict which patients would progress to ophthalmopathy. In total, around 130 blood samples were TCR-sequenced: some 40 ophthalmopathy, under 85 hyperthyroidism and approximately 17 hyperthyroidism-to-ophthalmopathy patients. A discovery set of 95 to 100 patients (around 40 ophthalmopathy, fewer than 60 stable hyperthyroidism) was enrolled to explore V-J signatures distinguishing ophthalmopathy from hyperthyroidism. An independent validation cohort was composed of 18 hyperthyroidism patients and about 17 patients who later progressed from hyperthyroidism to ophthalmopathy. In over 5 hyperthyroidism patients, the T-cell repertoire of thyroid tissue was compared with the T-cell repertoire of blood. Once sampling was done, hyperthyroidism patients were given methimazole at a starting dose of 30 mg daily, while ophthalmopathy patients were given high-dose intravenous methylprednisolone. The 90 to 100 discovery patients were randomly divided into training and test sets at a 7:3 ratio. Study-wide conclusions, independent of this receptor: In validation, the model predicted ophthalmopathy progression with nearly 71% sensitivity and around 72% specificity; about a dozen predicted patients were CT-confirmed with GO in a median of approximately 6.5 months. Ophthalmopathy was separated from stable hyperthyroidism by the 13-signature model with just under 90% sensitivity and around 81% specificity in cross-validation and with 80%/75% in the test set. Most expanded thyroid clonotypes with frequency above 0.001 were also detected in blood, suggesting blood repertoires may reflect the thyroid immune response. Sample size was not predetermined statistically, and investigators were not blinded to group allocation.

This clonotype was counted once. The antigen it binds to is not known. Base qualities were left out, and no much larger clone turns up one base away. Support from one read is weak. The CDR3, from cysteine to phenylalanine, totals 13 residues. Here the CDR3 DNA is all that survives: 39 bases in frame from base 1. Reading the germline V gene gives CDR1 MNHNS and CDR2 SASEGT. The trim is 6 bases for V and 7 bases for J, with a gap of 16 bases between the germline ends. TCR beta CDR3 regions were amplified from RNA transcripts for repertoire sequencing. The first round of RT-PCR was done with HTBI primers and the Qiagen OneStep RT-PCR kit, and was followed by a second round of multiplex PCR, then size selection and purification. Sequencing of the libraries was carried out on an Illumina HiSeq2000 in paired-end mode with 100 bp reads. In the authors' own workflow: Reads were processed with SOAPnuke, discarding reads with adapters, uncalled bases, mean Phred below 15, or no exact constant-primer or identifier match. High-quality paired reads were merged with COPE v1.2.5. Clonotypes were defined as unique nucleotide sequences and were aligned to IMGT TRB V, D and J references using MiTCR v1.1. Analysis was restricted to V-J combinations with a frequency above 0.0001, which covered 99.2% of repertoires. For each V-J combination, a TCR clonal expansion and chaos score was defined as F50 clonal expansion divided by the chaos observed in the TCRdist matrix. Features were reduced by Welch's t-statistics and random forest to more than 10 V-J combinations, which fed a naive Bayes classifier. The Morisita-Horn index was used to measure how similar the thyroid and blood repertoires were. The raw public reads went through TCRdb reprocessing: fastp at Q25, MiXCR clone calling, in-frame beta chains kept. Every distinct CDR3 protein forms one entry, paired with its most common genes and DNA. The V and J calls reflect TCRdb's pipeline rather than the authors' work. The sample profile shows around 400,000 distinct CDR3 sequences; around 19% of them were found once. Roughly 1.5% of the sample belongs to the ten largest clones.

Patients with ophthalmopathy had moderately to severely active disease, with a Clinical Activity Score of 3 or more, a NOSPECS grade of 4 or more, and a disease duration of less than 3 months. Patients were excluded if they had other autoimmune diseases, uncontrolled infections, pregnancy or lactation. Diagnosis relied on clinical symptoms, serum thyroxine, TRAb, thyroid ultrasound and orbital computed tomography. Using Ficoll-Paque density gradient centrifugation, PBMCs were isolated from 8.5 to 10 ml of fresh peripheral blood. Total RNA was extracted with Trizol reagent and quality-checked on an Agilent 2100 Bioanalyzer.

The specimen was peripheral blood. The rearranged segments are TRBV6-1 and TRBJ2-7; perhaps TRBD1 is the D gene, with 6 bases matching. The sequence came from a woman aged 18-29 years with Graves' ophthalmopathy. Donor details come from another sample of the same person, matched by shared clones. The CDR3 loop reads CASSPTGIREQYF. The nucleotide sequence reads as follows: TGTGCCAGCAGCCCCACAGGGATTCGGGAGCAGTACTTC.